This T cell receptor beta chain was obtained from a study of blood T cell repertoires in COVID-19. About the study: The study drew acute and convalescent COVID-19 samples from the United States, Italy and Spain.

Trimming removed 5 bases from V and 2 bases from J; junction bases left unmatched: 5. Germline V gene sequence: CDR1 SEHNR, CDR2 FQNEAQ (reference sequence). This CDR3 is 16 amino acids long. In the original workflow: Estimation of nucleated cell counts relied on the amplification of reference gene primers. Clones were read by immunoSEQ multiplex PCR, and TCRdb kept only the in-frame ones, dropping some. D and trimming come from the DNA, and the V and J calls and clone size come from that table. The sample shows roughly 63,000 clones, approximately 80% of them seen only once. The sequence came from a human donor in a cohort sampled during active COVID-19. The rearrangement joins TRBV7-9 to TRBJ2-1; 11 bases line up with TRBD2. What was sequenced was peripheral blood. The CDR3 nucleotides are TGTGCCAGCAGCCAGACTAGCGGGATAGCCTACAATGAGCAGTTCTTC. Translated: CASSQTSGIAYNEQFF.